These 27 T cell receptor beta chains were all obtained from the same sample, sequenced in a study of cytomegalovirus exposure and HLA in healthy donors. PCR amplification relied on 60 Vbeta primers (plus 13 Jbeta primers). TCRdb's copy holds only in-frame clones and misses some; the assay was immunoSEQ multiplex PCR. The table lists some 150,000 clones, just under 90% of them singletons. Sequencing was performed on PBMCs. All receptors come from a woman younger than 45 in good health and CMV-seronegative.

This CDR3 reads CASRSRGSSYNEQFF. The CDR3, as DNA: TGTGCCAGCAGGTCCAGGGGGAGCTCCTACAATGAGCAGTTCTTC. V and J are TRBV14 and TRBJ2-1, with 7 positions matching TRBD1. This CDR3 has 15 residues. Trimming took 6 bases from V and 0 from J; bases not matched to a gene: 5. Per the germline V gene, CDR1 is SGHDN and CDR2 is FVKESK.

The J gene is TRBJ1-3, the V gene TRBV7-9, with D possibly TRBD1 on 5 matching bases. Germline CDR1 reads SEHNR; CDR2 reads FQNEAQ (reference sequence). V lost 4 bases and J 3 bases, leaving 13 bases between the germline ends. This CDR3 is built from 15 residues. The CDR3 loop reads CASSSSLGGGNTIYF. The CDR3, as DNA: TGTGCCAGCAGCTCCTCGTTGGGGGGTGGAAACACCATATATTTT.

This clone was seen once. This rearrangement joins TRBV6-5 to TRBJ2-7, with TRBD2 matching over 7 bases. V lost 8 bases, J lost 5 bases, and 12 bases stayed unmatched. CDR3 size: 14 residues. Germline V gene lookup returns CDR1 MNHEY and CDR2 SVGAGI. The CDR3 sequence is CASQLRGLDDEQYF. DNA of the CDR3: TGTGCCAGCCAGTTACGAGGACTAGATGACGAGCAGTACTTC.

This clone appeared once. The rearrangement joins TRBV11-2 to TRBJ2-7; 9 bases fit TRBD2. CDR1 and CDR2 (germline): SGHAT, FQNNGV. V was clipped by 3 bases and J by 3 bases; unmatched bases: 6. The CDR3 extends over 15 amino acids. CDR3 protein: CASSLTSGHYYEQYF. The CDR3 DNA sequence: TGTGCCAGCAGCTTGACTAGCGGACATTACTACGAGCAGTACTTC. The full variable domain, its missing parts supplied by reference TRBV11-2 and TRBJ2-7, is EAGVAQSPRYKIIEKRQSVAFWCNPISGHATLYWYQQILGQGPKLLIQFQNNGVVDDSQLPKDRFSAERLKGVDSTLKIQPAKLEDSAVYLCASSLTSGHYYEQYFGPGTRLTVT.

As DNA, the CDR3 is TGTGCCAGCAGCCTCCAGTCTAACTATGGCTACACCTTC. It is translated as CASSLQSNYGYTF. The chain employs TRBV7-9 and TRBJ1-2; D not resolved. The CDR3 length is 13 residues. Germline V CDR1 and CDR2: SEHNR, FQNEAQ (reference sequence). Trimming left V 5 bases short and J 0 bases short, with 7 bases between. Filled out from reference TRBV7-9 and TRBJ1-2, the complete variable domain reads DTGVSQNPRHKITKRGQNVTFRCDPISEHNRLYWYRQTLGQGPEFLTYFQNEAQLEKSRLLSDRFSAERPKGSFSTLEIQRTEQGDSAMYLCASSLQSNYGYTFGSGTRLTVV.

The count of this clone is one. This chain connects TRBV11-2 to TRBJ2-5; D perhaps matches TRBD1 (6 bases). The V gene's germline CDR1 is SGHAT and CDR2 FQNNGV. V was clipped by 2 bases and J by 5 bases, with 15 bases between them. The CDR3 consists of 15 residues. Written as DNA, the CDR3 is TGTGCCAGCAGCTTATCCCTCGGACAGCTGGAGACCCAGTACTTC. It yields the protein CASSLSLGQLETQYF.

The rearrangement uses TRBV14 and TRBJ2-1; D is unclear. Trimming removed 0 bases from V and 6 bases from J, with 9 bases in between. The CDR3 has 14 amino acids. CDR1 is SGHDN and CDR2 is FVKESK in the germline V gene. CDR3 in DNA: TGTGCCAGCAGCCAAGATCTATTCTTCAATGAGCAGTTCTTC. Translation: CASSQDLFFNEQFF.

The rearrangement uses TRBV6-4 and TRBJ2-5; 7 bases fit TRBD2. Per germline, CDR1 MRHNA and CDR2 SNTAGT. V was pared by 2 bases and J by 7 bases, with 4 bases of the junction left unmatched. CDR3 size: 13 residues. CDR3 region: CASSDGAGTTQYF. DNA of the CDR3: TGTGCCAGCAGTGACGGAGCGGGAACGACCCAGTACTTC.

V is TRBV7-9 and J is TRBJ2-1; D unclear. With 0 bases removed from V and 4 bases from J, the gap between germline ends came to 7 bases. The CDR3 contains 14 residues. Germline CDR1 is SEHNR and CDR2 is FQNEAQ (reference sequence). The CDR3 loop is CASSLAGEYNEQFF. Written as DNA, the CDR3 is TGTGCCAGCAGCTTAGCAGGAGAGTACAATGAGCAGTTCTTC. The complete variable domain, with remaining parts taken from reference TRBV7-9 and TRBJ2-1, reads DTGVSQNPRHKITKRGQNVTFRCDPISEHNRLYWYRQTLGQGPEFLTYFQNEAQLEKSRLLSDRFSAERPKGSFSTLEIQRTEQGDSAMYLCASSLAGEYNEQFFGPGTRLTVL.

V gene TRBV6-4 combines with J gene TRBJ2-1; TRBD2 matches at 8 bases. Germline V lookup: CDR1 MRHNA, CDR2 SNTAGT. This CDR3 has 15 amino acids. V shed 3 bases and J 6 bases; nucleotides not matched to a gene: 7. The CDR3 protein is CASSDRGGLVNEQFF. In nucleotides, the CDR3 is TGTGCCAGCAGTGATCGGGGGGGCCTCGTCAATGAGCAGTTCTTC.

The chain couples TRBV7-9 to TRBJ2-1; a possible D gene is TRBD1 (7 bases). From germline, CDR1 is SEHNR and CDR2 FQNEAQ (reference sequence). This CDR3 contains 16 residues. V gave up 4 bases and J gave up 3 bases, with 16 bases separating them. CDR3 sequence reads: CASSSNQGGRYNEQFF. In DNA, the CDR3 is TGTGCCAGCAGCTCAAATCAGGGGGGACGCTACAATGAGCAGTTCTTC.

V gene TRBV5-1 combines with J gene TRBJ1-2; 7 bases fit TRBD1. V dropped 0 bases and J dropped 3; count of bases not matched to a gene: 2. The CDR3 is 14 residues long. Germline CDR1 is SGHRS and CDR2 is YFSETQ. CDR3 sequence: CASSLGDSDYGYTF. CDR3 DNA sequence: TGCGCCAGCAGCTTGGGGGACAGTGACTATGGCTACACCTTC.

The rearrangement links TRBV7-8 to TRBJ2-3, with 13 bases that match TRBD2. The CDR3 totals 15 residues. Germline trimming cut 5 bases from V and 6 bases from J; bases unmatched to any gene: 5. Per germline, CDR1 SGHVS and CDR2 FQNEAQ. The CDR3 coding sequence is TGTGCCAGCAGCCTGACTAGCGGGAGGAAGGATACGCAGTATTTT. It translates to CASSLTSGRKDTQYF.

The V gene is TRBV30, the J gene TRBJ1-2, with 10 bases aligning to TRBD1. This CDR3 spans 16 amino acids. In germline, CDR1 is GTSNPN, CDR2 SVGIG (reference sequence). V trimming: 2 bases; J trimming: 2 bases; junction bases outside the gene matches: 8. CDR3 in amino acids: CAWSRGTGAANYGYTF. The CDR3 DNA reads TGTGCCTGGAGTAGAGGGACAGGGGCTGCAAACTATGGCTACACCTTC.

For this clone: The same CDR3 can be traced to other DNA sequences in this sample. The CDR3 loop is CASSIRTASNQPQHF. DNA for the CDR3: TGTGCCAGTAGTATCCGGACAGCGAGCAATCAGCCCCAGCATTTT. The chain recombines TRBV19 with TRBJ1-5; the D gene is possibly TRBD1 (6 bases). Trimming stripped 3 bases from V and 1 base from J, with 10 bases between. The CDR3 totals 15 residues. Germline CDR1 LNHDA, CDR2 SQIVND (reference sequence).

The V and J genes are TRBV29-1 and TRBJ1-2, with TRBD1 matching over 7 bases. J gave up 5 bases and V 1 base, and 7 bases lay outside the gene matches. CDR1 and CDR2 (germline): SQVTM, ANQGSEA. The CDR3 is 14 residues long. The CDR3 here is CSVEGTGTAYGYTF. CDR3 DNA sequence: TGCAGCGTTGAAGGAACCGGGACAGCTTATGGCTACACCTTC.

This chain connects TRBV7-9 to TRBJ2-5; D uncertain. Germline assignment: CDR1 SEHNR and CDR2 FQNEAQ (reference sequence). The V and J ends lost 3 bases and 1 base respectively, with 9 bases between them. This CDR3 contains 14 residues. Here the CDR3 reads CASSLGRPQETQYF. The CDR3 bases are TGTGCCAGCAGCTTGGGCAGGCCCCAAGAGACCCAGTACTTC.

This clone was seen a single time. V gene TRBV7-9 combines with J gene TRBJ2-7, with TRBD2 matching over 8 bases. The junction had 11 bases not matched to a gene; V was cut back by 5 bases and J by 5 bases. Germline V gene lookup returns CDR1 SEHNR and CDR2 FQNEAQ (reference sequence). This CDR3 region has 15 residues. CDR3 region: CASSPRGGSANEQYF. The CDR3 DNA is TGTGCCAGCAGCCCCCGGGGGGGGAGTGCTAACGAGCAGTACTTC.

The V call is TRBV27, the J call TRBJ1-5; possible D gene TRBD1, 5 bases. Trimming removed 1 base at V and 0 bases at J, with 16 bases between. Per the germline V gene, CDR1 is MNHEY and CDR2 is SMNVEV (reference sequence). This CDR3 spans 18 amino acids. The CDR3 bases are TGTGCCAGCAGTTTATATGACCCCCGGACATTTAGCAATCAGCCCCAGCATTTT. This translates into CASSLYDPRTFSNQPQHF.

V and J are TRBV7-2 and TRBJ2-3, with D possibly matching TRBD1 (5 bases). The CDR3 totals 12 residues. The V gene's germline CDR1 is SGHTA and CDR2 FQGNSA. V lost 5 bases, J lost 7 bases, and 10 bases lay in between. Written as DNA, the CDR3 is TGTGCCAGCAGCACGGACATGTATACGCAGTATTTT. Protein: CASSTDMYTQYF. Full variable domain (missing parts from reference TRBV7-2 and TRBJ2-3): GAGVSQSPSNKVTEKGKDVELRCDPISGHTALYWYRQSLGQGLEFLIYFQGNSAPDKSGLPSDRFSAERTGGSVSTLTIQRTQQEDSAVYLCASSTDMYTQYFGPGTRLTVL.

The V call is TRBV10-2, the J call TRBJ2-1, with D perhaps matching TRBD2 (6 bases). CDR1 is WSHSY and CDR2 is SAAADI in the germline V gene. V gave up 3 bases and J gave up 0 bases, with 18 bases separating them. The CDR3 length is 18 residues. This CDR3 is CASSDYFLSGDSYNEQFF. The CDR3, as DNA: TGCGCCAGCAGTGATTATTTTTTATCGGGGGACTCCTACAATGAGCAGTTCTTC.

This chain links TRBV13 with TRBJ1-6; 7 positions agree with TRBD1. The J segment lost 9 bases and the V segment lost 3 bases, leaving 17 bases of the junction unmatched. The germline V gene has CDR1 PRHDT and CDR2 FYEKMQ (reference sequence). CDR3 size: 18 residues. The chain's CDR3 is CASSLFRDSLKRGSPLHF. The CDR3 DNA reads as TGTGCCAGCAGCTTGTTTAGGGACAGTCTCAAAAGGGGTTCACCCCTCCACTTT.

This rearrangement joins TRBV25-1 to TRBJ2-1; 8 bases align to TRBD2. Germline V gives CDR1 MGHDK, CDR2 SYGVNS. The V and J ends lost 8 bases and 5 bases, in that order; junction bases with no gene match: 5. This CDR3 has 13 residues. In DNA form, the CDR3 reads TGTGCCAGCTGGACTAGCATCCACAATGAGCAGTTCTTC. It yields the protein CASWTSIHNEQFF.

The chain is built from TRBV19 and TRBJ2-6; D is possibly TRBD2 (6 bases). V dropped 10 bases and J dropped 0 bases, with 16 bases sitting between them. The CDR3 consists of 16 residues. Germline V gene data show CDR1 as LNHDA and CDR2 as SQIVND (reference sequence). CDR3 in amino acids: CATRGGSGSGANVLTF. In DNA, the CDR3 is TGTGCCACGCGGGGAGGATCTGGCTCTGGGGCCAACGTCCTGACTTTC.

The CDR3 bases are TGTGCCAGTAAAAGCCCTGGAGGTGGGGCCAACGTCCTGACTTTC. Residues: CASKSPGGGANVLTF. The chain couples TRBV19 to TRBJ2-6; D is perhaps TRBD2 (5 bases). Trimming stripped 7 bases from V and 3 bases from J, with 13 bases between. CDR1 and CDR2 (germline): LNHDA, SQIVND (reference sequence). CDR3 length: 15 amino acids.

In DNA, the CDR3 is TGCGCCAGCAGCTTGGGGAGCGGGGGGGTATACAATGAGCAGTTCTTC. It codes for CASSLGSGGVYNEQFF. The chain carries TRBV5-1 and TRBJ2-1; TRBD2 aligns across 10 bases. The CDR3 totals 16 residues. The ends lost 0 bases at V and 4 bases at J; junction bases unmatched: 4. Germline CDR1 reads SGHRS; CDR2 reads YFSETQ.

The rearrangement uses TRBV9 and TRBJ1-1, with 9 bases aligning to TRBD1. The CDR3 covers 13 residues. Germline V gene data show CDR1 as SGDLS and CDR2 as YYNGEE. J gave up 11 bases and V 4 bases, and 9 bases lay outside the gene matches. The CDR3, as DNA: TGTGCCAGCAGCACGCAGGGACAGGGTGTCGCTTTCTTT. Its translation is CASSTQGQGVAFF.